This TCR beta chain emerged from a study of cytomegalovirus exposure and HLA in healthy donors. Study summary: HLA-typed donors were the source of about 85 million unique TCRs, which an early data release held. Study-wide findings and caveats: With later analysis, a missense DCLRE1C variant became linked to TCR beta V- and J-gene trimming. In a later analysis, productive TCRs from donors in an Asian-associated ancestry cluster reportedly carried fewer N-insertions than the cohort mean. Per a later analysis, HLA-associated TCR beta chains showed more clonal expansion than other, equally common TCR beta chains.

A note on this clone: Its antigen is as yet unknown. The identical CDR3 is also encoded by other nucleotide sequences in the sample.

The PCR made use of 60 Vbeta and 13 Jbeta primers. Here immunoSEQ multiplex PCR was the method, and the copy in TCRdb shows in-frame clones only, minus some. The sample includes about 93,000 clones, around 78% of them seen just once. Germline-derived CDR1 and CDR2 are SGHNT and YYREEE (reference sequence). CDR3 length: 16 residues. The V segment lost 0 bases and the J segment 4 bases; nucleotides outside the gene matches: 7. This chain uses TRBV5-4 with TRBJ1-2; 9 nucleotides agree with TRBD1. Sequencing input: PBMCs. This sequence was found in a man aged 25-40 years in good health and CMV-seronegative. The CDR3 protein is CASSLEGTGSSYGYTF. CDR3 in DNA: TGTGCCAGCAGCTTGGAAGGGACAGGGTCTAGCTATGGCTACACCTTC.